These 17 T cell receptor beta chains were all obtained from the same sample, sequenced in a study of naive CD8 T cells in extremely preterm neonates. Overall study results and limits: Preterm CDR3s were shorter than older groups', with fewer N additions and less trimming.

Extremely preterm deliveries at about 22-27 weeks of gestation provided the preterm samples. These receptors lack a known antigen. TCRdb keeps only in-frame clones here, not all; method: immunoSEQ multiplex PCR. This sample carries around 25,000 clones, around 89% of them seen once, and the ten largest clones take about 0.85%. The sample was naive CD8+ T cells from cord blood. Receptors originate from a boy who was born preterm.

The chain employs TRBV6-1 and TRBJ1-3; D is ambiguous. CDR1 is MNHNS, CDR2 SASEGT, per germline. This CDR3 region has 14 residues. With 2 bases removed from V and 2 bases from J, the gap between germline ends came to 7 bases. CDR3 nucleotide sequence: TGTGCCAGCAGTGAATACGGGGCTGGAAACACCATATATTTT. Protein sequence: CASSEYGAGNTIYF.

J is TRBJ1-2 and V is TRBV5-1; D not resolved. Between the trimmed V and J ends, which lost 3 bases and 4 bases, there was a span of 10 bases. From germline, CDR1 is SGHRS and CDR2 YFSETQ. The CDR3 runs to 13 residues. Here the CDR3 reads CASSSRSFYGYTF. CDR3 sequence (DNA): TGCGCCAGCAGCTCCCGGTCTTTCTATGGCTACACCTTC.

As DNA, the CDR3 is TGTGCCAGCAGCCAAAGAGAGAGGGGGGCCGCAGATACGCAGTATTTT. This gives the protein CASSQRERGAADTQYF. The chain carries TRBV4-2 and TRBJ2-3; D may match TRBD1 or TRBD2 (6 bases each). In germline, CDR1 is LGHNA, CDR2 YNFKEQ. The CDR3 extends over 16 amino acids. Trimming stripped 2 bases from V and 4 bases from J, with 16 bases between.

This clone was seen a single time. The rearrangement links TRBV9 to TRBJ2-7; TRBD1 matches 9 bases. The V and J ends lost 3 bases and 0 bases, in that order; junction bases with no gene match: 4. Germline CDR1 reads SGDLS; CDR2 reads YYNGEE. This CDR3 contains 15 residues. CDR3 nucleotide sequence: TGTGCCAGCAGCGCCGGGACAGGGAGCTCCTACGAGCAGTACTTC. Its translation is CASSAGTGSSYEQYF.

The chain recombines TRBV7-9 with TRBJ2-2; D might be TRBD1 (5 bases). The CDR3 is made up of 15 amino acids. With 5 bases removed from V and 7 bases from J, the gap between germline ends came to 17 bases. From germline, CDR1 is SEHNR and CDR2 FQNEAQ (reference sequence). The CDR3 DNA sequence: TGTGCCAGCAGCCCACGGACAAGGTTGGACGGGGAGCTGTTTTTT. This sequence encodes CASSPRTRLDGELFF.

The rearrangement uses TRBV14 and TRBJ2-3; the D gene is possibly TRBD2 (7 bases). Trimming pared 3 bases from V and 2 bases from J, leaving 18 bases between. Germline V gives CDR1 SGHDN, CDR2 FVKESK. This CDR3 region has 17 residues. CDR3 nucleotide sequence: TGTGCCAGCAGCCATGTCTGGGGGGGGCCTTTCACAGATACGCAGTATTTT. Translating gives CASSHVWGGPFTDTQYF.

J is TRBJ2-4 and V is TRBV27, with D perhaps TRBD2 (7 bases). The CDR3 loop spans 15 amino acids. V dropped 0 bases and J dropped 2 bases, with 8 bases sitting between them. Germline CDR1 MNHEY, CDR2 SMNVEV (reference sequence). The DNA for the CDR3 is TGTGCCAGCAGTTTATCGGGGGGGCCCAAAAACATTCAGTACTTC. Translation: CASSLSGGPKNIQYF.

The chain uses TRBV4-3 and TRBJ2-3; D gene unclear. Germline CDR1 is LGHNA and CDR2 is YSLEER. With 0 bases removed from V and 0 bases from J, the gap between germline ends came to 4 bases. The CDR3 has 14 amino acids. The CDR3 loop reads CASSQEDSTDTQYF. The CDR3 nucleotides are TGCGCCAGCAGCCAAGAGGACAGCACAGATACGCAGTATTTT.

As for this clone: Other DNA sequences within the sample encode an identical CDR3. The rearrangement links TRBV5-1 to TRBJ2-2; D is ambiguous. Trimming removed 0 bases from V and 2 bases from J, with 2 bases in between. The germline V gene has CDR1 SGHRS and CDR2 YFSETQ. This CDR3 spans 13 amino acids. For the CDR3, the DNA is TGCGCCAGCAGCTTGGCAAACACCGGGGAGCTGTTTTTT. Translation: CASSLANTGELFF.

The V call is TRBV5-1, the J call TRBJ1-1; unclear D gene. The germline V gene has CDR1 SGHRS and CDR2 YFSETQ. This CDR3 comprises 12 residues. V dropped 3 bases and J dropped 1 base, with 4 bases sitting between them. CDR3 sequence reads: CASSSGNTEAFF. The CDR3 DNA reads TGCGCCAGCAGCTCAGGGAACACTGAAGCTTTCTTT.

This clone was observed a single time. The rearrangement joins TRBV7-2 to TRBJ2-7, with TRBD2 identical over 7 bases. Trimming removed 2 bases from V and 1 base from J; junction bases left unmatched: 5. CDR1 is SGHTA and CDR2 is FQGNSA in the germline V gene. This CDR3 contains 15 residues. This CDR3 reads CASSLFVGGSYEQYF. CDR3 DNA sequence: TGTGCCAGCAGCTTATTTGTCGGGGGGTCCTACGAGCAGTACTTC.

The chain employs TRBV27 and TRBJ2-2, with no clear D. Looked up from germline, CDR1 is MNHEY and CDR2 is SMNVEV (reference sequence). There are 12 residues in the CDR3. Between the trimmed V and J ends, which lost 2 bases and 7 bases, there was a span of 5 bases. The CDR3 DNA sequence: TGTGCCAGCAGTTTAGTTGGCGGGGAGCTGTTTTTT. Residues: CASSLVGGELFF.

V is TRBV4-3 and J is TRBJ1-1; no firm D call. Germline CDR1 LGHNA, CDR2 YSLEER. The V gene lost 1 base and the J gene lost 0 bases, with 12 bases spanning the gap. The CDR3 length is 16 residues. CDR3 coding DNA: TGCGCCAGCAGCCAAGGGAAGTTTCGCCTGAACACTGAAGCTTTCTTT. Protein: CASSQGKFRLNTEAFF.

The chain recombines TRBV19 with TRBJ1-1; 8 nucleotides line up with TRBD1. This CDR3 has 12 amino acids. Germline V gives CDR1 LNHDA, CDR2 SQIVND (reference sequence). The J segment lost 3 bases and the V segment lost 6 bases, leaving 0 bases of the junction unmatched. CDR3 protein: CASRTGDTEAFF. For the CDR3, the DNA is TGTGCCAGTAGGACAGGGGACACTGAAGCTTTCTTT.

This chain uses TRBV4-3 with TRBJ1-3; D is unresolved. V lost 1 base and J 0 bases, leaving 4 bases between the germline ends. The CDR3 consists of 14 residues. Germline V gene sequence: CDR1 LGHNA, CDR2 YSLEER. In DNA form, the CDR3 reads TGCGCCAGCAGCCAAGGACACTCTGGAAACACCATATATTTT. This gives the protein CASSQGHSGNTIYF.

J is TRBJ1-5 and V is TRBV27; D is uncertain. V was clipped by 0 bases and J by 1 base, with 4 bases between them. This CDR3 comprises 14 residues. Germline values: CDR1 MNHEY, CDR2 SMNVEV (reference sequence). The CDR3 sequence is CASSLSGSNQPQHF. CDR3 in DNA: TGTGCCAGCAGTTTATCGGGGAGCAATCAGCCCCAGCATTTT.

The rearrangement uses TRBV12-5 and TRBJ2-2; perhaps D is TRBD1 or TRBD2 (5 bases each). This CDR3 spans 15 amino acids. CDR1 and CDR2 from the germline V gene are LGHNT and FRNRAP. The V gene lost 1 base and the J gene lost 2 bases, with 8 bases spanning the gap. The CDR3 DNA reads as TGTGCTAGTGGTTTGGACCGGGACAACACCGGGGAGCTGTTTTTT. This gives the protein CASGLDRDNTGELFF.